This passage covers 23 T cell receptor beta chains from one sample sequenced in a study of OX40 agonist ivuxolimab in advanced cancers. Measured with immunoSEQ multiplex PCR; TCRdb has only the in-frame clones, and not every one. Among about 64,000 clones, more than 85% were seen once, and the ten largest hold under 0.45%. The sequencing here drew on CD4+ or CD8+ T cells sorted from blood, taken in a trial of the OX40 agonist ivuxolimab. The receptors derive from an adult with an advanced solid tumor such as melanoma, head and neck, liver or kidney cancer.

The V and J genes are TRBV19 and TRBJ2-2; tentative D call: TRBD1 (5 bases). The CDR3 runs to 13 residues. Germline CDR1 is LNHDA and CDR2 is SQIVND (reference sequence). V shed 1 base and J shed 7 bases, with 7 bases lying between them. CDR3 DNA: TGTGCCAGTAGTATAGTTCAGGGCGGGGAGCTGTTTTTT. Protein: CASSIVQGGELFF.

The gene calls are TRBV5-4 and TRBJ2-7; D is unresolved. The CDR3 contains 16 residues. V was clipped by 3 bases and J by 6 bases, with 22 bases between them. CDR1 and CDR2 from the germline V gene are SGHNT and YYREEE (reference sequence). Here the CDR3 reads CASSSLYKGVPAEQYF. In DNA form, the CDR3 reads TGTGCCAGCAGCTCGCTGTATAAGGGCGTTCCGGCCGAGCAGTACTTC.

As to this clone: One junction end does not reproduce the germline sequence, and a read error may be involved. This chain joins TRBV5-7 and TRBJ2-7; no reliable D call. TRBV5-7 has ORF status, its function being uncertain. The CDR3 consists of 13 residues. This CDR3 is CASSPFEVLWVDF. Written as DNA, the CDR3 is TGTGCCAGCAGCCCTTTCGAGGTCCTCTGGGTCGACTTC.

CDR3 in amino acids: CASSTWGAQNEKLFF. DNA for the CDR3: TGTGCCAGCAGTACCTGGGGGGCACAGAATGAAAAACTGTTTTTT. This rearrangement joins TRBV7-2 to TRBJ1-4; TRBD1 might be the D (6 bases). This CDR3 is built from 15 residues. V gave up 6 bases and J gave up 5 bases, with 16 bases separating them. Germline V gives CDR1 SGHTA, CDR2 FQGNSA.

The rearrangement links TRBV15 to TRBJ2-5, with D unclear. The DNA matches TRBJ2-7 better at its end, which makes the J call doubtful. This CDR3 comprises 16 residues. Germline CDR1 reads LNHNV; CDR2 reads YYDKDF (reference sequence). The CDR3 loop is CATSRRSPNIYYEQYF. The CDR3 DNA sequence: TGTGCCACCAGCAGACGCTCCCCAAACATTTACTACGAGCAGTACTTC.

This chain's CDR3 is CASSLIDYGYTF. DNA for the CDR3: TGTGCCAGCAGCTTAATCGACTATGGCTACACCTTC. The rearrangement links TRBV5-8 to TRBJ1-2; D remains ambiguous. CDR1 is SGHTS, CDR2 YDEGEE, per germline. This CDR3 is built from 12 residues. Trimming pared 2 bases from V and 3 bases from J, leaving 5 bases between. The full variable domain, completed using reference TRBV5-8 and TRBJ1-2, is EAGVTQSPTHLIKTRGQQATLRCSPISGHTSVYWYQQALGLGLQFLLWYDEGEERNRGNFPPRFSGRQFPNYSSELNVNALELEDSALYLCASSLIDYGYTFGSGTRLTVV.

Here the CDR3 DNA reads TGTGCCAGCAGCAGGGACCTTTACAATGAGCAGTTCTTC. Amino acid sequence: CASSRDLYNEQFF. The J gene is TRBJ2-1, the V gene TRBV2; D is tentatively TRBD1 or TRBD2 (5 bases each). This CDR3 is built from 13 residues. In germline, CDR1 is SNHLY, CDR2 FYNNEI. Trimming cost V 6 bases and J 4 bases, with 10 bases left between them.

The chain joins TRBV4-1 to TRBJ2-1, with TRBD2 matching 9 bases. The CDR3 runs to 15 residues. In germline, CDR1 is MGHRA, CDR2 YSYEKL. J was trimmed by 9 bases and V by 1 base; bases with no gene match: 7. The CDR3 nucleotides read TGCGCCAGCAGCCAAGCGAGCGGGAGGTCCCGTGAGCAGTTCTTC. Its protein is CASSQASGRSREQFF.

CDR3 sequence (DNA): TGTGCCAGCAGCTCGACCCGGGACCGCCAAGAGACCCAGTACTTC. It specifies CASSSTRDRQETQYF. V usage is TRBV7-9 and J usage is TRBJ2-5; D may correspond to TRBD1 or TRBD2 (5 bases each). The V gene's germline CDR1 is SEHNR and CDR2 FQNEAQ (reference sequence). This CDR3 is 15 amino acids long. V was trimmed by 4 bases and J by 1 base, leaving 13 bases between them.

The chain employs TRBV19 and TRBJ2-7, with D perhaps matching TRBD1 (6 bases). Per germline, CDR1 LNHDA and CDR2 SQIVND (reference sequence). The CDR3 totals 15 residues. Trimming stripped 1 base from V and 2 bases from J, with 12 bases between. CDR3: CASSIGGHGAYEQYF. In DNA, the CDR3 is TGTGCCAGTAGTATAGGGGGACACGGAGCCTACGAGCAGTACTTC.

J is TRBJ2-1 and V is TRBV14; 11 positions match TRBD2. Germline assignment: CDR1 SGHDN and CDR2 FVKESK. CDR3 length: 15 amino acids. The J segment lost 7 bases and the V segment lost 5 bases, leaving 7 bases of the junction unmatched. The CDR3 bases are TGTGCCAGCAGCAAGGCGGGACTAGCGGTTAATGAGCAGTTCTTC. This codes for CASSKAGLAVNEQFF.

This chain links TRBV7-2 with TRBJ2-3; TRBD1 aligns across 9 bases. This CDR3 spans 16 amino acids. Germline trimming cut 4 bases from V and 3 bases from J; bases unmatched to any gene: 8. In germline, CDR1 is SGHTA, CDR2 FQGNSA. CDR3 region: CASSSLTGGRTDTQYF. The DNA for the CDR3 is TGTGCCAGCAGCTCCCTGACAGGGGGTCGGACAGATACGCAGTATTTT.

This clone was recorded once. V is TRBV28 and J is TRBJ2-5; 9 bases line up with TRBD1. The J call may be wrong; the DNA end is better matched by TRBJ2-7. Germline loops: CDR1 MDHEN, CDR2 SYDVKM. The CDR3 is 16 residues long. The CDR3: CASSTRPGQGNYEQYF. The CDR3 bases are TGTGCCAGCAGTACGAGGCCGGGACAGGGTAACTACGAGCAGTACTTC.

The rearrangement joins TRBV10-3 to TRBJ1-6; 7 nucleotides agree with TRBD1. The trim removed 2 bases at V and 8 bases at J, leaving 6 bases unmatched. CDR1 is ENHRY, CDR2 SYGVKD, per germline. CDR3 size: 15 residues. CDR3 residues: CAISERWTGDSPLHF. The CDR3 DNA sequence: TGTGCCATCAGTGAGAGATGGACAGGAGATTCACCCCTCCACTTT.

The DNA for the CDR3 is TGTGCCAGCAGCCGGATCGGGGGGCGAAACAATGAGCAGTTCTTC. Translating gives CASSRIGGRNNEQFF. The gene calls are TRBV14 and TRBJ2-1; D may be TRBD2 (7 bases). The V gene lost 4 bases and the J gene lost 5 bases, with 15 bases spanning the gap. The germline CDR1 and CDR2 sequences are SGHDN and FVKESK. This CDR3 comprises 15 residues.

This chain's CDR3 is CASSLDRQINEKLFF. In DNA, the CDR3 is TGTGCCAGCAGCTTAGACCGGCAGATTAATGAAAAACTGTTTTTT. The chain links TRBV7-9 to TRBJ1-4; D uncertain. Germline V gene lookup returns CDR1 SEHNR and CDR2 FQNEAQ (reference sequence). V lost 1 base to trimming and J lost 4 bases, with 10 bases between them. This CDR3 has 15 residues.

The CDR3 region is CASSESLAGVSGELFF. Here the CDR3 DNA reads TGTGCCAGCAGTGAAAGTCTAGCGGGAGTCAGCGGGGAGCTGTTTTTT. The gene calls are TRBV2 and TRBJ2-2; 10 positions agree with TRBD2. The V segment lost 2 bases and the J segment 7 bases; nucleotides outside the gene matches: 7. This CDR3 region has 16 residues. CDR1 SNHLY and CDR2 FYNNEI come from the germline V gene.

V and J are TRBV30 and TRBJ2-5, with no clear D. Per germline, CDR1 GTSNPN and CDR2 SVGIG (reference sequence). V dropped 0 bases and J dropped 2 bases, with 10 bases sitting between them. The CDR3 length is 14 residues. This chain's CDR3 is CAWSVKQLQETQYF. CDR3 bases: TGTGCCTGGAGTGTAAAACAGTTACAAGAGACCCAGTACTTC.

The gene calls are TRBV7-2 and TRBJ2-1; D unresolved. CDR1 is SGHTA, CDR2 FQGNSA, per germline. V shed 5 bases and J shed 6 bases, with 8 bases lying between them. This CDR3 has 12 amino acids. The CDR3 spells CASSASGNEQFF. In DNA, the CDR3 is TGTGCCAGCAGCGCCTCGGGCAATGAGCAGTTCTTC.

The J gene is TRBJ2-1, the V gene TRBV29-1; the D is unclear. CDR1 and CDR2 from the germline V gene are SQVTM and ANQGSEA. The CDR3 runs to 12 residues. V lost 1 base and J 3 bases, leaving 4 bases between the germline ends. The CDR3, as DNA: TGCAGCGTTGAAGGGGTCTACAATGAGCAGTTCTTC. Translation gives CSVEGVYNEQFF.

This clone was counted only a few times. The CDR3 reads CSVESSGANVLTF. The CDR3 bases are TGCAGCGTTGAAAGCTCTGGGGCCAACGTCCTGACTTTC. This chain uses TRBV29-1 with TRBJ2-6; no clear D. Trimming shortened V by 2 bases and J by 0 bases, and 2 bases separated the two germline ends. Germline CDR1 SQVTM, CDR2 ANQGSEA. CDR3 length equals 13 residues.

The J gene is TRBJ2-2, the V gene TRBV11-2; D possibly corresponds to TRBD1 (5 bases). The CDR3 is made up of 15 amino acids. Germline V gives CDR1 SGHAT, CDR2 FQNNGV. Trimming shortened V by 0 bases and J by 1 base, and 6 bases separated the two germline ends. The CDR3 DNA reads as TGTGCCAGCAGCTTAGATAGGGGGAACACCGGGGAGCTGTTTTTT. Translating gives CASSLDRGNTGELFF.

V gene TRBV5-1 combines with J gene TRBJ1-4; no firm D call. The V and J ends lost 1 base and 5 bases respectively, with 15 bases between them. CDR3 length: 16 residues. CDR1 is SGHRS, CDR2 YFSETQ, per germline. The CDR3 region is CASSLPGSQPNEKLFF. DNA of the CDR3: TGCGCCAGCAGCTTGCCCGGGAGCCAGCCGAATGAAAAACTGTTTTTT.